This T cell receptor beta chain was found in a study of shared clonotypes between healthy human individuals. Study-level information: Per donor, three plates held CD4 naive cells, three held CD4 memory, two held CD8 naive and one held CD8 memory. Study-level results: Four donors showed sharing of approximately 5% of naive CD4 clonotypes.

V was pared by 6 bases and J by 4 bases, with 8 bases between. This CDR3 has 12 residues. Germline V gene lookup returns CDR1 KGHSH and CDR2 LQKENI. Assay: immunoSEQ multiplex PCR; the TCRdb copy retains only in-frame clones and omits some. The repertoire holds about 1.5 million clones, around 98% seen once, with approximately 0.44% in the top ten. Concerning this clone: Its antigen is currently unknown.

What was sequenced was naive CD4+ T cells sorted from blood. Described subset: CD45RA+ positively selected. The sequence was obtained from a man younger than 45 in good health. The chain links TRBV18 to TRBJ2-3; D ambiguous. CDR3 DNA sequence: TGTGCCAGCTCCCGCCTCTCAGATACGCAGTATTTT. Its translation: CASSRLSDTQYF.